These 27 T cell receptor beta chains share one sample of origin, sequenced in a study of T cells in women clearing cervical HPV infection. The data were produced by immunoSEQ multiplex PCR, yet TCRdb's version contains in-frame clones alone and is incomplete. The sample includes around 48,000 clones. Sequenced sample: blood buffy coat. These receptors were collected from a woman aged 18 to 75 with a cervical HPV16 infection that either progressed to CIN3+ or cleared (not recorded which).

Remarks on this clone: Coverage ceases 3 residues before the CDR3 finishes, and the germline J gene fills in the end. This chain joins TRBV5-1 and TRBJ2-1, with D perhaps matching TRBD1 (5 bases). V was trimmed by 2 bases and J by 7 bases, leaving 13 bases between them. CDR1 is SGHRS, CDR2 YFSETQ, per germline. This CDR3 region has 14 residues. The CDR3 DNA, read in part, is TGCGCCAGCAGCTTTTCGGCTGGGGCTAATGAG. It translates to CASSFSAGANE. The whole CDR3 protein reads CASSFSAGANEQFF.

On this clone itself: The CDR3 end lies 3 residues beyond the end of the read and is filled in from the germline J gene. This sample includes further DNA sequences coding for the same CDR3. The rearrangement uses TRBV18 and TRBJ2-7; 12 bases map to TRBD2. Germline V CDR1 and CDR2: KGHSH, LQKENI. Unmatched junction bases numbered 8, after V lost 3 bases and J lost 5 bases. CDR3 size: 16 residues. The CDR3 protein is CASSPSLAGGGNEQYF. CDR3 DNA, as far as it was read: TGTGCCAGCTCACCCTCACTAGCGGGAGGTGGTAACGAG.

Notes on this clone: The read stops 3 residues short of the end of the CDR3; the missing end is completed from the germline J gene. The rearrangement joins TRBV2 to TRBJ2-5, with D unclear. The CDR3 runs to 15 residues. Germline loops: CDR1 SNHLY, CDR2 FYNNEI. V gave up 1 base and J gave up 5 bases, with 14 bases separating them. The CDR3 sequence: CASSEGPLARETQYF. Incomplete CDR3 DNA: TGTGCCAGCAGTGAAGGGCCCCTGGCAAGGGAGACC.

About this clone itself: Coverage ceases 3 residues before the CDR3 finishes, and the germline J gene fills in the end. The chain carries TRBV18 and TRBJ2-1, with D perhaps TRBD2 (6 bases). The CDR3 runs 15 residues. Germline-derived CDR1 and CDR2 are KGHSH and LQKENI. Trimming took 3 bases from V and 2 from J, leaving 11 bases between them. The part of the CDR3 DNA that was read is TGTGCCAGCTCACCGGGGGGTGGAACCTACAATGAG. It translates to CASSPGGGTYNE. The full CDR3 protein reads CASSPGGGTYNEQFF.

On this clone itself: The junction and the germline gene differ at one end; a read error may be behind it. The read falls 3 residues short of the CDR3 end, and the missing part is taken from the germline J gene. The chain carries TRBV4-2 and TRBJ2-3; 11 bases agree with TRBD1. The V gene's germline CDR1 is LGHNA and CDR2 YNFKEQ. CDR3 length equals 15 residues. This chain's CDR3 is CASSRDRGFTDTQYF. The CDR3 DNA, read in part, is TGCGCCAGCAGCAGGGACAGGGGGTTCACAGATACG.

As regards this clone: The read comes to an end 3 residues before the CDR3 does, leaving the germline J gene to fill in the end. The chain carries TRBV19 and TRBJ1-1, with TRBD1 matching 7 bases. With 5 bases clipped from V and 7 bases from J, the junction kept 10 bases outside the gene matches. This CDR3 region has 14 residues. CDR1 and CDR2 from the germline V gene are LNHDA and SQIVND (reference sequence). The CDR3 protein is CASSSGTDVNEAFF. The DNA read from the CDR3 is TGTGCCAGTAGTTCCGGGACAGACGTTAATGAA.

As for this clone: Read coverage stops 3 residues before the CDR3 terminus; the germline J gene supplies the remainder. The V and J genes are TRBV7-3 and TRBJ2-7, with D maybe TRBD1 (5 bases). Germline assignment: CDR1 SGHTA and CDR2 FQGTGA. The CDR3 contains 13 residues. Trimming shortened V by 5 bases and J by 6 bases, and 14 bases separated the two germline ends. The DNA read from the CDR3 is TGTGCCAGCAGCCTAGGGTGGCAGGGCGAG. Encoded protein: CASSLGWQGE. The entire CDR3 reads CASSLGWQGEQYF.

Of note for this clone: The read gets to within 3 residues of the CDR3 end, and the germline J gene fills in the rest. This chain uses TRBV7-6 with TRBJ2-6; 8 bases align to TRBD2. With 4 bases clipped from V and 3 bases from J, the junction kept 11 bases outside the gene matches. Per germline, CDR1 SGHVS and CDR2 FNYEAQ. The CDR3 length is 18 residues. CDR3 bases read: TGTGCCAGCAGCTCACCCGGGACTAGGATAAGTGGGGCCAACGTC. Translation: CASSSPGTRISGANV. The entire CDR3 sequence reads CASSSPGTRISGANVLTF.

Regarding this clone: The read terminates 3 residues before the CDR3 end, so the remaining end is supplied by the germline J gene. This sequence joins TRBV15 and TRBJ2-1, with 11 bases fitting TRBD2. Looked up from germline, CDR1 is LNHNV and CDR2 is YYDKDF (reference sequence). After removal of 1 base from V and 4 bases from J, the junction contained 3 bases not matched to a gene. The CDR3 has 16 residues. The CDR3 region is CATSRGSGGAYNEQFF. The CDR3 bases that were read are TGTGCCACCAGCAGAGGTAGCGGGGGGGCGTACAATGAG.

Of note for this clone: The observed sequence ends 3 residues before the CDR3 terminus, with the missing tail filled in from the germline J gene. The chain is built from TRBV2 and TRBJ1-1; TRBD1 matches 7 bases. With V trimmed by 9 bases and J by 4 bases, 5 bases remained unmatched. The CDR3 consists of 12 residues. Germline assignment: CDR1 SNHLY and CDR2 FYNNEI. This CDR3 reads CARGQLPTEAFF. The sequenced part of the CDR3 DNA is TGTGCCAGGGGACAGCTCCCCACTGAA.

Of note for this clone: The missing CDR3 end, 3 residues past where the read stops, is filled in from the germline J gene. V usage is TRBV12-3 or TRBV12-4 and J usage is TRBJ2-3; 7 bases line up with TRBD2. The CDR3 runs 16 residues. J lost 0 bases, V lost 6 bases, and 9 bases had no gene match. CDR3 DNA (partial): TGTGCCAGCAGCAAACTAGCGTTCCCTAGCACAGATACG. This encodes CASSKLAFPSTDT. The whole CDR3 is CASSKLAFPSTDTQYF.

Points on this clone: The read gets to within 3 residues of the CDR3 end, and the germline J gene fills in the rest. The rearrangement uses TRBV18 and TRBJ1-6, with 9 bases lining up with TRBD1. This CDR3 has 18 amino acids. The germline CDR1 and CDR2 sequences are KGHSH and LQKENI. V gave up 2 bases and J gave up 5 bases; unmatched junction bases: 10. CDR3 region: CASSPFGQGSINNSPLHF. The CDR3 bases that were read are TGTGCCAGCTCACCATTCGGACAGGGGTCTATCAATAATTCACCC.

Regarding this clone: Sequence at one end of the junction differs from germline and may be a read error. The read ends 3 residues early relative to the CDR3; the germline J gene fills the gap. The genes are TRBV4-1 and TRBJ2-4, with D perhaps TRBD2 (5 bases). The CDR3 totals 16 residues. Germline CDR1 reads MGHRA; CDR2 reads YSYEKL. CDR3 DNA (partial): TGCACCAGCAGCCCACCTCGGGAACTAGAAAGAAACATT. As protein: CTSSPPRELERNI. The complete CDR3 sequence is CTSSPPRELERNIQYF.

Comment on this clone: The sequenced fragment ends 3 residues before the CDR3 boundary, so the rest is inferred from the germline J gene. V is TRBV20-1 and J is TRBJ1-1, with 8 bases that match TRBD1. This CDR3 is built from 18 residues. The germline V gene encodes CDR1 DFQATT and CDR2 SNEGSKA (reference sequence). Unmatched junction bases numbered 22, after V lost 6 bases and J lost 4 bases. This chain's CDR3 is CSAVSLRTGKGRGTEAFF. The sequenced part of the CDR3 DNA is TGCAGTGCCGTTTCACTTAGGACAGGGAAGGGGCGGGGCACTGAA.

CDR3 amino acids: CASSRNNRVTSNQPQHF. The part of the CDR3 DNA that was read is TGTGCCAGTAGCCGAAACAACAGGGTCACGAGCAATCAGCCC. The chain couples TRBV19 to TRBJ1-5, with D possibly TRBD1 on 6 matching bases. Read sequence stops 3 residues before the CDR3 end, and the germline J gene provides the missing end. The CDR3 has 17 amino acids. CDR1 is LNHDA and CDR2 is SQIVND in the germline V gene (reference sequence). Trimming took 6 bases from V and 1 from J, leaving 19 bases between them. Drawing the rest from reference TRBV19 and TRBJ1-5, the complete variable domain is DGGITQSPKYLFRKEGQNVTLSCEQNLNHDAMYWYRQDPGQGLRLIYYSQIVNDFQKGDIAEGYSVSREKKESFPLTVTSAQKNPTAFYLCASSRNNRVTSNQPQHFGDGTRLSIL.

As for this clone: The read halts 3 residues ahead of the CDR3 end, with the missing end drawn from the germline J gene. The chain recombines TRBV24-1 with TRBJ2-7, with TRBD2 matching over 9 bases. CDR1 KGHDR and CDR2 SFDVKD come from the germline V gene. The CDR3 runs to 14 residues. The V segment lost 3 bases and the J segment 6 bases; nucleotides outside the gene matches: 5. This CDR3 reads CATSDLATSGEQYF. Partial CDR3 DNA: TGTGCCACCAGTGATCTGGCGACTAGCGGCGAG.

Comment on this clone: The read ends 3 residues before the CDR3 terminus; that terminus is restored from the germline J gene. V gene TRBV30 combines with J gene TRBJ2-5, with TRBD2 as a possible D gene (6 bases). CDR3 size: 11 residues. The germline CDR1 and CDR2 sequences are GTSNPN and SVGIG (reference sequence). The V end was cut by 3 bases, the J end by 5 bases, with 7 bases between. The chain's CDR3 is CAWSGGETQYF. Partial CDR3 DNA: TGTGCCTGGAGCGGAGGGGAGACC. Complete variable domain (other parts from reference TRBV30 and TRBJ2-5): SQTIHQWPATLVQPVGSPLSLECTVEGTSNPNLYWYRQAAGRGLQLLFYSVGIGQISSEVPQNLSASRPQDRQFILSSKKLLLSDSGFYLCAWSGGETQYFGPGTRLLVL.

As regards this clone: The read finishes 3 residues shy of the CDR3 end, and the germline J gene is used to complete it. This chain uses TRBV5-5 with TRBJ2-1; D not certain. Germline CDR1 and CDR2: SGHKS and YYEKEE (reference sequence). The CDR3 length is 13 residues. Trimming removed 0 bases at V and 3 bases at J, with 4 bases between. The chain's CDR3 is CASSLADYNEQFF. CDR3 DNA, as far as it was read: TGTGCCAGCAGCTTGGCAGACTACAATGAG. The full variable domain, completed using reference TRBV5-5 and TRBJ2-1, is DAGVTQSPTHLIKTRGQQVTLRCSPISGHKSVSWYQQVLGQGPQFIFQYYEKEERGRGNFPDRFSARQFPNYSSELNVNALLLGDSALYLCASSLADYNEQFFGPGTRLTVL.

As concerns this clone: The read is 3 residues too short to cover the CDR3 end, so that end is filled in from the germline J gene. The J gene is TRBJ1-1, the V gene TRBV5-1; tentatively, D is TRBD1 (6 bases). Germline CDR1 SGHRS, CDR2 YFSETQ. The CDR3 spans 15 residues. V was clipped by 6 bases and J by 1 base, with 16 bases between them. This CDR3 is CASTVVGGSNTEAFF. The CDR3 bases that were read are TGCGCCAGCACCGTGGTAGGGGGATCGAACACTGAA.

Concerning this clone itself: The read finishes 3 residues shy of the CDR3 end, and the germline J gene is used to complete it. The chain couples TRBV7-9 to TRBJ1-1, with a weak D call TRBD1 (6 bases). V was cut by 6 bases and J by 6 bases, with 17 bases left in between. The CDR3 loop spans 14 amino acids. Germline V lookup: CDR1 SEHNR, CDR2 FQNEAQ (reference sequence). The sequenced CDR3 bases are TGTGCCAGCAGACCAACAGGGATGGGGGCTGAA. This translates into CASRPTGMGAE. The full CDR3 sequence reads CASRPTGMGAEAFF.

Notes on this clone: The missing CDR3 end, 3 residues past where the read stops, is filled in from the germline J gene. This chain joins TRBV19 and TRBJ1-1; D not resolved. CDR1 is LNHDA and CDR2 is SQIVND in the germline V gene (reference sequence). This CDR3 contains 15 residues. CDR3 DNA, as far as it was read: TGTGCCAGTAGTATGGCGGGGAGCGGCCTCTACGAG. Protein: CASSMAGSGLYE. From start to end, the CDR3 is CASSMAGSGLYEAFF.

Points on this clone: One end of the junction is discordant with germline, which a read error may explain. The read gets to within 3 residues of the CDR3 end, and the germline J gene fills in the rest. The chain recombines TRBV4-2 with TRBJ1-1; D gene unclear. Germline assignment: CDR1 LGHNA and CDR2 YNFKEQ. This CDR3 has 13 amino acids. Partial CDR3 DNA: TGCGCCAGCAGCCAAGATGCTACCACTGAA. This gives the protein CASSQDATTE. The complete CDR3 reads CASSQDATTEAFF.

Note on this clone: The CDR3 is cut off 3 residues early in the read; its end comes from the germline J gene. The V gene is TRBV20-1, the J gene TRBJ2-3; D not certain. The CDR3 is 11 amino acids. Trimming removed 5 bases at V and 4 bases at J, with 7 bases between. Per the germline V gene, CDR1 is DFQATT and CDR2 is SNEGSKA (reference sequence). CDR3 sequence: CSAGVADTQYF. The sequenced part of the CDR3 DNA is TGCAGTGCTGGAGTAGCAGATACG.

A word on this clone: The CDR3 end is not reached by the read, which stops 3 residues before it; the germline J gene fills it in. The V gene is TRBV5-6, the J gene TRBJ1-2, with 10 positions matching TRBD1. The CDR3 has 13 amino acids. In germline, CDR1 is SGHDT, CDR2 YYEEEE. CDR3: CASSSDRGLGYTF. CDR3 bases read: TGTGCCAGCAGCTCAGACAGGGGGCTGGGC.

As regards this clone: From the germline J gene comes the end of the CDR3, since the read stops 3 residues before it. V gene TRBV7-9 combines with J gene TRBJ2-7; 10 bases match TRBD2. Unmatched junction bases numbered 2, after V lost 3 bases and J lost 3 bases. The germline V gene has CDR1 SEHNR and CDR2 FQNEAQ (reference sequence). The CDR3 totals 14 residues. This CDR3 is CASSFPSGSYEQYF. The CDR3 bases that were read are TGTGCCAGCAGCTTTCCTAGCGGGAGCTACGAG.

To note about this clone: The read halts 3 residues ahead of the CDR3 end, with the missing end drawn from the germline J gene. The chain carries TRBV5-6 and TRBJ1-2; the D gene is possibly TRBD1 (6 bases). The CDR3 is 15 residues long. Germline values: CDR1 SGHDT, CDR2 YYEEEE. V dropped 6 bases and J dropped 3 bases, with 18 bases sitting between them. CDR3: CASTTVWGGDYGYTF. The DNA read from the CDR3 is TGTGCCAGCACCACAGTCTGGGGGGGCGACTATGGC.

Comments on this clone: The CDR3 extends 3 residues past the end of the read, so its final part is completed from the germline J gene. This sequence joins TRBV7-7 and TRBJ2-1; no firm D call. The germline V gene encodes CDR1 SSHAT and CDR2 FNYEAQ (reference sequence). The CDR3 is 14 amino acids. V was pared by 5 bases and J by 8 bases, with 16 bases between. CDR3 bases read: TGTGCCAGCAGCCCTAATAACCTTGGTGATGAG. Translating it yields CASSPNNLGDE. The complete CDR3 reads CASSPNNLGDEQFF. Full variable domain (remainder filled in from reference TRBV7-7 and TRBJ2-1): GAGVSQSPRYKVTKRGQDVTLRCDPISSHATLYWYQQALGQGPEFLTYFNYEAQPDKSGLPSDRFSAERPEGSISTLTIQRTEQRDSAMYRCASSPNNLGDEQFFGPGTRLTVL.